This T cell receptor beta chain was identified during a study of long-term antiretroviral therapy in people with HIV (dated 2022 in TCRdb). Broadly, across the study: Collection of the earliest samples took place about a decade ahead of the 2015 WHO recommendation for immediate ART, at a time when ART was typically delayed until CD4 counts fell. A total of around 190 cryopreserved PBMC samples came from a few dozen adults with confirmed HIV infection and were collected serially over a mean of roughly six years (range 1-12). No cross-contamination during QIAcube processing was seen in test extractions of a monoclonal T-cell line run alongside 30 to 35 polyclonal samples. Of the roughly 30 participants with HIV, approximately ten were female. Whether ART initiation and durable HIV suppression were associated with changes in peripheral blood TRB repertoire composition and diversity was tested in a retrospective serial study.

The germline V gene supplies CDR1 MDHEN and CDR2 SYDVKM. V gives up 11 bases and J gives up 0 bases, and the segment between their germline ends measures 11 bases. From cysteine to phenylalanine, the CDR3 is 13 amino acids long. CDR3 DNA only is kept here, 39 bases in frame from base 1. The immunoSEQ hsTCRB v3.0 assay was used at survey level resolution to sequence the TRB variable region. The targeted TRB sequencing depth was about 35,000-55,000 T-cell genomes per sample. TRB libraries were pooled and sequenced on an Illumina MiSeq using a v3 150-cycle kit. As for how the authors treated the data: Repertoire analysis was performed in R inside a reproducible Nextflow workflow that covered QC, data transformation and analysis. LymphoSeq2, an R package for AIRR-Seq data exploration, was used to implement custom analyses. A few samples that produced fewer than 5000 total TRB sequences were removed, so some 190 HIV repertoires were analyzed. Among the 170 to 200 retained HIV repertoires, some 60 were collected before ART initiation and some 130 were collected after ART initiation. Repertoires were downsampled to 5000 TRB nucleotide sequences, with summary statistics averaged over 100 downsampling iterations. The analysis kept only TRB sequences whose CDR3 regions were at least seven amino acids long. Diversity was measured with a Shannon entropy-derived clonality score and the Gini coefficient. In the repertoire networks, any two of the top 5000 CDR3 amino acid sequences were linked whenever the two sequences differed by an edit distance of one. GLIPH2 predicted antigen specificity groups and MHC restriction for TRB CDR3 amino acid sequences. Known CMV, EBV, HIV or tissue antigen associations were flagged by matching CDR3 amino acid sequences against VDJdb and McPAS-TCR. Pre-ART, post-ART and control groups were compared with Wilcoxon signed-rank tests and Holm-Bonferroni correction. In TCRdb, the immuneACCESS table is reduced to in-frame sequences with V and J assigned. These tables do not hold every clone; where another copy was compared, an unresolved V gene accounts for under half, and the others remain unexplained. The V and J calls and clone size come from that table; D and trimming were worked out from the DNA. This sample has 25,000 to 35,000 clones in its table, and 95% of those were observed once. Roughly 8% of the sample lies in the top ten.

General study outcomes and caveats: Starting ART was linked to a significant rise in TRB diversity, yet even with long-term ART the diversity remained significantly lower than in transplant donor controls. Narrower CDR3 length ranges were observed in HIV repertoires than in controls, and an antigen-experienced repertoire with only a slight naive shift after ART was suggested by the network structure. The samples span the years 2004 to 2017, and the ART regimens used at that time may not be as effective as current regimens. At every time point, the repertoire was dominated by expanded TRB clones first identified before ART initiation, although this dominance fluctuated and, in many PLHIV, declined after ART. Because PBMC availability was limited, only the TCR beta chain was sequenced, with no alpha chain pairing. Inferences about post-ART repertoire changes are limited because no data were available on ART adherence, viral resistance or therapy changes. Because pre-ART samples had limited cell numbers, profiling was done on unsorted PBMC rather than on sorted CD4+ and CD8+ T cells.

To be included, a participant needed at least one PBMC sample from before ART initiation plus at least two post-ART samples. Treatment was received in the United States of America by all participants with HIV. Before DNA extraction, cryopreserved samples of roughly 0.95-10 million PBMC were thawed and washed. At the time of the earliest PBMC sample, participants with HIV were aged between about 23 and 54 years. PBMC samples were contributed by each participant from 1-4 timepoints before ART initiation and 2-8 timepoints after ART initiation, with a median of 7 samples. Serial HIV viral load, CD4+ T-cell count, ART history and demographic data were obtained for every participant. Genomic DNA was extracted from unsorted PBMC with a Qiagen kit on a QIAcube, processed in batches of 12 samples. Details on this clone: The antigen it binds to is not known. No much larger clonotype is one base removed from it; base qualities were not supplied.

The V and J segments used are TRBV28 and TRBJ2-1, with the D gene not clear enough to name. The sequenced sample was unsorted PBMCs, obtained 5.3 years after starting antiretroviral therapy. The TCR was taken from a man aged 30-40 years with HIV. The bases read TGTGCCGGACCTACCTCCTCCTACAATGAGCAGTTCTTC. Its coded protein is CAGPTSSYNEQFF.